This T cell receptor beta chain was sequenced during a study of blood T cell repertoires in COVID-19. Across the study: There were acute and convalescent COVID-19 samples, and they came from the United States, Italy and Spain.

Under the authors' procedure: For nucleated cells, counts were estimated from reference gene primer amplification. Generated by immunoSEQ multiplex PCR, the TCRdb table keeps only in-frame clones and is missing some. The DNA was the basis for D and trimming; V, J and clone size are from that table. Here the sample spans more than 110,000 clones, roughly 80% being singletons. Germline lookup yields CDR1 SEHNR and CDR2 FQNEAQ (reference sequence). The CDR3 totals 13 residues. V was clipped by 5 bases and J by 5 bases; unmatched bases: 4. This chain connects TRBV7-9 to TRBJ1-1, with 8 bases aligning to TRBD1. The receptor comes from a woman in her fifties or sixties with active or convalescent COVID-19. Input material: peripheral blood. This CDR3 reads CASSRTGRTEAFF. CDR3 in DNA: TGTGCCAGCAGCCGGACAGGGCGGACTGAAGCTTTCTTT. Using reference TRBV7-9 and TRBJ1-1 for the parts outside the CDR3, the full variable domain is DTGVSQNPRHKITKRGQNVTFRCDPISEHNRLYWYRQTLGQGPEFLTYFQNEAQLEKSRLLSDRFSAERPKGSFSTLEIQRTEQGDSAMYLCASSRTGRTEAFFGQGTRLTVV.